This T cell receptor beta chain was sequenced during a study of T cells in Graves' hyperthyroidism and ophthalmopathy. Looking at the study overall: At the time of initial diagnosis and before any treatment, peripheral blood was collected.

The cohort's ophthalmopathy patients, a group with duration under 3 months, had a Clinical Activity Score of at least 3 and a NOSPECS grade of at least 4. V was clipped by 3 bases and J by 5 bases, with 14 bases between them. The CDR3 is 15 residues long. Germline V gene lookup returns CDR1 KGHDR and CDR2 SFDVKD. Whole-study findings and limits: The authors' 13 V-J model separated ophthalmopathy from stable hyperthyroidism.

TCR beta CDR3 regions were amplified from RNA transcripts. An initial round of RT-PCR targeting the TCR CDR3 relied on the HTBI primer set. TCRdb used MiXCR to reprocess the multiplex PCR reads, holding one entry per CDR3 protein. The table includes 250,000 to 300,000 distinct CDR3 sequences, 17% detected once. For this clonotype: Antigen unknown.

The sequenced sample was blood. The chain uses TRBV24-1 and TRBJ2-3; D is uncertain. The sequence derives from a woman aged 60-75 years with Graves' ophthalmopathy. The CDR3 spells CATSDPSGTGDTQYF. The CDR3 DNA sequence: TGTGCCACCAGTGATCCGTCAGGAACCGGAGATACGCAGTATTTT.